The following is a TCR beta chain sequence with its context. CDR1 MNHEY and CDR2 SVGAGI come from the germline V gene. The V gene lost 0 bases and the J gene lost 0 bases, with 5 bases spanning the gap. This CDR3 is 15 amino acids long. The data were taken from a study of T cell responses to AZD1222 COVID-19 vaccine. Sequenced by immunoSEQ multiplex PCR; TCRdb stores in-frame clones only, minus some. The data show under 200,000 clones, with approximately 90% seen just once and approximately 4.8% held by the top ten. The source of this sequence is an adult in good health. The material sequenced was peripheral blood, taken on day 0 of AZD1222 vaccination. The chain has TRBV6-5 and TRBJ1-4, with D possibly matching TRBD1 (5 bases). The CDR3: CASSYSGATNEKLFF. CDR3 coding DNA: TGTGCCAGCAGTTACTCAGGGGCAACTAATGAAAAACTGTTTTTT.